Following are 14 T cell receptor beta chains from one sample sequenced in a study of response to subunit inactivated influenza vaccine. In TCRdb, the RT-PCR reads were re-called with MiXCR into one record per CDR3 protein. The sample shows approximately 700,000 distinct CDR3 sequences, approximately 15% of them seen only once. This material consisted of PBMCs from blood, taken 14 to 15 days before vaccination. These receptors were collected from a man aged 50-60 years who received an inactivated influenza vaccine.

This clonotype showed up just a few times. This sequence joins TRBV20-1 and TRBJ1-5, with a weak D call TRBD1 (6 bases). The CDR3 is 13 amino acids. Trimming stripped 4 bases from V and 2 bases from J, with 9 bases between. Germline CDR1 DFQATT, CDR2 SNEGSKA (reference sequence). The CDR3: CSANRVRNQPQHF. The CDR3, as DNA: TGCAGTGCTAACAGGGTTCGCAATCAGCCCCAGCATTTT.

The J gene is TRBJ2-7, the V gene TRBV2, with TRBD1 matching 7 bases. V dropped 6 bases and J dropped 9; count of bases not matched to a gene: 5. The CDR3 runs 11 residues. Germline V gives CDR1 SNHLY, CDR2 FYNNEI. CDR3 residues: CASRTQGPQYF. CDR3 sequence (DNA): TGTGCCAGCAGGACACAGGGGCCGCAGTACTTC.

As regards this clonotype: The junction and the germline gene differ at one end; a read error may be behind it. This chain links TRBV4-1 with TRBJ1-2; D not certain. CDR3 length: 15 amino acids. The germline gives CDR1 MGHRA, CDR2 YSYEKL. The CDR3 here is CASSQGFLPRYGYTF. The CDR3 DNA sequence: TGCGCCAGCAGCCAAGGTTTCCTGCCCCGCTATGGCTACACTTTC.

The rearrangement uses TRBV7-2 and TRBJ2-5; D perhaps matches TRBD1 (5 bases). Germline lookup yields CDR1 SGHTA and CDR2 FQGNSA. V lost 4 bases to trimming and J lost 5 bases, with 11 bases between them. The CDR3 loop spans 13 amino acids. The CDR3 is CASSYGAVETQYF. The CDR3 DNA is TGTGCCAGCAGCTATGGGGCCGTCGAGACCCAGTACTTC.

This clonotype was seen only a few times. This chain uses TRBV2 with TRBJ2-6, with D unresolved. Germline loops: CDR1 SNHLY, CDR2 FYNNEI. This CDR3 contains 14 residues. The V gene lost 4 bases and the J gene lost 4 bases, with 8 bases spanning the gap. CDR3 sequence reads: CASSGELGANVLTF. Here the CDR3 DNA reads TGTGCCAGCAGTGGAGAGCTGGGGGCCAACGTCCTGACTTTC. The full variable domain, with the rest looked up from reference TRBV2 and TRBJ2-6, is EPEVTQTPSHQVTQMGQEVILRCVPISNHLYFYWYRQILGQKVEFLVSFYNNEISEKSEIFDDQFSVERPDGSNFTLKIRSTKLEDSAMYFCASSGELGANVLTFGAGSRLTVL.

A word on this clonotype: The junction and the germline gene differ at one end; a read error may be behind it. The rearrangement links TRBV20-1 to TRBJ2-7; 7 bases line up with TRBD1. Germline V gives CDR1 DFQATT, CDR2 SNEGSKA (reference sequence). CDR3 length: 16 residues. CDR3 sequence reads: CCARQQPGQSSYEQYF. The CDR3 nucleotides read TGCTGTGCTCGCCAACAACCGGGACAGAGCTCCTACGAGCAGTACTTC.

This clonotype was seen at least ten times. The genes are TRBV27 and TRBJ1-1, with D tentatively TRBD1 (5 bases). The length of the CDR3 is 14 residues. Trimming pared 6 bases from V and 5 bases from J, leaving 16 bases between. Germline CDR1 and CDR2: MNHEY and SMNVEV (reference sequence). CDR3 residues: CASSQIGARTEAFF. DNA of the CDR3: TGTGCCAGCAGCCAGATAGGGGCGAGGACTGAAGCTTTCTTT.

The rearrangement uses TRBV28 and TRBJ2-5; the D gene is possibly TRBD2 (6 bases). The CDR3 has 15 residues. Germline-derived CDR1 and CDR2 are MDHEN and SYDVKM. Trimming took 3 bases from V and 4 from J, leaving 15 bases between them. The CDR3 here is CASSFPGTQGETQYF. CDR3 sequence (DNA): TGTGCCAGCAGTTTCCCTGGGACTCAGGGAGAGACCCAGTACTTC.

This clonotype has a handful of counts. V gene TRBV19 combines with J gene TRBJ1-6, with TRBD1 as a possible D gene (6 bases). Germline V gene data show CDR1 as LNHDA and CDR2 as SQIVND (reference sequence). This CDR3 contains 13 residues. Trimming took 4 bases from V and 8 from J, leaving 9 bases between them. The CDR3 region has the DNA TGTGCCAGTAGTACCAACAGGGATTCACCCCTCCACTTT. This codes for CASSTNRDSPLHF.

This clonotype was recorded many times. V usage is TRBV25-1 and J usage is TRBJ1-5, with D possibly being TRBD1 (5 bases). V gave up 4 bases and J gave up 5 bases, with 21 bases separating them. This CDR3 has 17 amino acids. CDR1 MGHDK and CDR2 SYGVNS come from the germline V gene. CDR3 loop: CASSGGGTGLRHQPQHF. The CDR3 DNA is TGTGCCAGCAGTGGGGGGGGGACGGGCCTCCGGCATCAGCCCCAGCATTTT.

In its sample, this clonotype was seen a few times. This chain joins TRBV6-2 or TRBV6-3 and TRBJ2-4, with D perhaps matching TRBD1 or TRBD2 (5 bases each). The CDR3 has 17 residues. V dropped 5 bases and J dropped 8 bases, with 25 bases sitting between them. The germline V gene has CDR1 MNHEY and CDR2 SVGEGT. CDR3 amino acids: CASSLSDRSPGQDIQYF. The CDR3 bases are TGTGCCAGCAGTCTTAGCGACAGAAGCCCCGGCCAGGACATTCAGTACTTC.

The chain is built from TRBV27 and TRBJ2-2; D might be TRBD2 (6 bases). The CDR3 extends over 14 amino acids. Germline CDR1 is MNHEY and CDR2 is SMNVEV (reference sequence). The V end lost 9 bases, the J end lost 1 base, and 12 bases lay between the germline ends. CDR3: CASRGIWNTGELFF. CDR3 bases: TGTGCCAGTCGCGGGATATGGAACACCGGGGAGCTGTTTTTT.

This clonotype appeared once. V usage is TRBV5-1 and J usage is TRBJ1-1; the D gene is possibly TRBD1 (6 bases). Trimming pared 4 bases from V and 0 bases from J, leaving 16 bases between. Per the germline V gene, CDR1 is SGHRS and CDR2 is YFSETQ. This CDR3 has 16 amino acids. CDR3 in amino acids: CASSPGWGLVNTEAFF. The CDR3 DNA is TGCGCCAGCAGCCCAGGATGGGGGCTAGTGAACACTGAAGCTTTCTTT. Filled out from reference TRBV5-1 and TRBJ1-1, the complete variable domain reads KAGVTQTPRYLIKTRGQQVTLSCSPISGHRSVSWYQQTPGQGLQFLFEYFSETQRNKGNFPGRFSGRQFSNSRSEMNVSTLELGDSALYLCASSPGWGLVNTEAFFGQGTRLTVV.

There are many counts of this clonotype. The genes are TRBV28 and TRBJ2-3; D may correspond to TRBD1 or TRBD2 (5 bases each). V was clipped by 5 bases and J by 0 bases, with 18 bases between them. CDR1 and CDR2 from the germline V gene are MDHEN and SYDVKM. This CDR3 is 17 amino acids long. The CDR3 DNA reads TGTGCCAGCAGTCCGGGACGCGAAAAAGGGAGCACAGATACGCAGTATTTT. The encoded protein is CASSPGREKGSTDTQYF.